This TCR beta chain was sequenced during a study of cytomegalovirus exposure and HLA in healthy donors. Study-wide context: About 80 million unique TCRs from HLA-typed donors made up an early data release.

A word on this clone: What it recognizes is unknown.

It was with 60 Vbeta and 13 Jbeta primers that the PCR ran. The assay was immunoSEQ multiplex PCR, and TCRdb's table has in-frame clones only and misses some. The sample carries more than 90,000 clones, approximately 72% recorded once. Notes on the study in general: The presence/absence work took it that sequencing depth was about the same across donors. TRBV6-2, TRBV6-3 and some other V segments were excluded as indistinguishable. Apart from CMV serostatus, no immune exposure information was available.

CDR1 is SGHNT and CDR2 is YYREEE in the germline V gene (reference sequence). The trim removed 4 bases at V and 5 bases at J, leaving 7 bases unmatched. This CDR3 has 15 residues. The sample consisted of PBMCs. This receptor was identified in a man in his forties in good health and CMV-seropositive. This rearrangement joins TRBV5-4 to TRBJ2-2, with 8 bases fitting TRBD1. As DNA, the CDR3 is TGTGCCAGCAGCCCGTGGGACAGGCAAACCGGGGAGCTGTTTTTT. Protein sequence: CASSPWDRQTGELFF.